This T cell receptor (beta chain) stems from a study of blood T cell repertoires in COVID-19. Germline V gives CDR1 SEHNR, CDR2 FQNEAQ (reference sequence). V was clipped by 5 bases and J by 1 base, with 2 bases between them. This CDR3 comprises 12 residues. Some clones are missing from TCRdb's copy, which holds only in-frame ones; the method was immunoSEQ multiplex PCR. The top ten hold approximately 9.6% of the sample, which has approximately 260,000 clones, about 86% seen once. Sequencing was carried out using peripheral blood. This receptor was identified in an elderly woman with acute or convalescent COVID-19. V usage is TRBV7-9 and J usage is TRBJ2-2, with D unclear. The CDR3 sequence is CASSRNTGELFF. CDR3 DNA sequence: TGTGCCAGCAGCCGGAACACCGGGGAGCTGTTTTTT.